This T cell receptor (beta chain) was retrieved from a study of response to subunit inactivated influenza vaccine. The V gene's germline CDR1 is ENHRY and CDR2 SYGVKD. This CDR3 is 13 amino acids long. V lost 9 bases to trimming and J lost 2 bases, with 13 bases between them. Study findings and constraints: With each seasonal influenza vaccination, the authors suggested, few new T cells are recruited.

A remark on this clonotype: Its antigen is not identified.

Via MiXCR, TCRdb re-called the RT-PCR reads, giving one row per CDR3 protein. Here the sample spans hundreds of thousands of distinct CDR3 sequences, roughly 18% being singletons. The clonotype originates from a man aged 50-60 years who received an inactivated influenza vaccine. The specimen comprised PBMCs from blood, sampled more than 4 days after vaccination. This chain links TRBV10-3 with TRBJ2-5; no clear D. CDR3 coding DNA: TGTGCCATGGGCCCCGGGCAGCAAGAGACCCAGTACTTC. The encoded protein is CAMGPGQQETQYF.